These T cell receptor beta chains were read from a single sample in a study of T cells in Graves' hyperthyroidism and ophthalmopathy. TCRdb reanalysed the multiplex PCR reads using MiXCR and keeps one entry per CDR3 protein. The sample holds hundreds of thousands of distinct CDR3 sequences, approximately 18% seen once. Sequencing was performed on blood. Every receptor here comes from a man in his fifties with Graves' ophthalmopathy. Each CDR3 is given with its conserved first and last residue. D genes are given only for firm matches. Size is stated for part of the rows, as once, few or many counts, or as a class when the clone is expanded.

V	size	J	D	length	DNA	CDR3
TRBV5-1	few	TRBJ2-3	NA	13	TGCGCCAGCCGCGAGGGGAGCACAGATACGCAGTATTTT	CASREGSTDTQYF
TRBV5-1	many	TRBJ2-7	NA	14	TGCGCCAGCAGCTCCCCCAGGGGTTCCTACGAGCAGTACTTC	CASSSPRGSYEQYF
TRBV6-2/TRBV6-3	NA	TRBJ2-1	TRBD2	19	TGTGCCAGCAGTTACGGGCTGAAGCATAGCGGGAGCTCCTACAATGAGCAGTTCTTC	CASSYGLKHSGSSYNEQFF
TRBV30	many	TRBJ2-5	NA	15	TGTGCCCTAAGGGCGGGGACCTTGTACCAAGAGACCCAGTACTTC	CALRAGTLYQETQYF
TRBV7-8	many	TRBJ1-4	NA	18	TGTGCCAGCAGCCGTCCACCGGGGGGAGGGACAACTAATGAAAAACTGTTTTTT	CASSRPPGGGTTNEKLFF
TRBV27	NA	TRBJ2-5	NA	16	TGTGCCAGCAGTTTCTCCTCGACAGGTTCTCAAGAGACCCAGTACTTC	CASSFSSTGSQETQYF
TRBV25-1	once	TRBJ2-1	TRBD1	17	TGTGCCAGCAGTTCCCCCCCCTGGGACAGGTACTACAATGAGCAGTTCTTC	CASSSPPWDRYYNEQFF
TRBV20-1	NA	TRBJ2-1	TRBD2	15	TGCAGTGCTAGAGATGGGCAGCGGGGGTTGAATGAGCAGTTCTTC	CSARDGQRGLNEQFF
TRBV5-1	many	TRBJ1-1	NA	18	TGCGCCAGCAGCTTGGAATTGGGGGCAGACCTTATGAACACTGAAGCTTTCTTT	CASSLELGADLMNTEAFF
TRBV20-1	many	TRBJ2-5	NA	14	TGCAGTGCGGTGGGAGTGTTCATAGGAGAGACCCAGTACTTC	CSAVGVFIGETQYF
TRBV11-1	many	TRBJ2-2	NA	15	TGTGCCAGCAGGTTCAGCCGGCAGATCACCGGGGAGCTGTTTTTT	CASRFSRQITGELFF
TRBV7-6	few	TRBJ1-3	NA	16	TGTGCCAGCAGCTTAGCGGGACACGGACCTGGCGACACCATATATTTT	CASSLAGHGPGDTIYF
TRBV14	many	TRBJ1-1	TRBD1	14	TGTGCCAGCAGCCGGGACAGGGGGAACACTGAAGCTTTCTTT	CASSRDRGNTEAFF
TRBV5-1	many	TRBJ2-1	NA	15	TGCGCCAGCAGCCAGGACTATAGCTCCTACAATGAGCAGTTCTTC	CASSQDYSSYNEQFF
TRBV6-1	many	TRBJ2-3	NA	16	TGTGCCAGCAGCATGCAGGGGTACGCTAGCACAGATACGCAGTATTTT	CASSMQGYASTDTQYF
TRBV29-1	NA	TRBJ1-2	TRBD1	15	TGCAGCGTTGAGGACAGGGGGCGCAGGGTTTATGGCTACACCTTC	CSVEDRGRRVYGYTF
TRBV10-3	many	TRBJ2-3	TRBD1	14	TGTGCCATCAGGGAAGGGACAGGGGGAGATACGCAGTATTTT	CAIREGTGGDTQYF
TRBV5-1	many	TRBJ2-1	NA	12	TGCGCCAGCAGCAAAGGCTACAATGAGCAGTTCTTC	CASSKGYNEQFF
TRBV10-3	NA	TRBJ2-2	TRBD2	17	TGTGCCATCAGTACGGGACTAGCGGGAGTAGGTACCGGGGAGCTGTTTTTT	CAISTGLAGVGTGELFF
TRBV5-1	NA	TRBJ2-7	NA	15	TGCGCCAGCAGCCCTAGGGGTGGAGGCTCCTACGAGCAGTACTTC	CASSPRGGGSYEQYF
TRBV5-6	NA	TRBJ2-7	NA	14	TGTGCCAGCAGCTTGAAGGGAGCGGCCTACGAGCAGTACTTC	CASSLKGAAYEQYF
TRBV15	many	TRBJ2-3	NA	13	TGTGCCACCACGGAGGGGAACACAGATACGCAGTATTTT	CATTEGNTDTQYF
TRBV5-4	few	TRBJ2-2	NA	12	TGTGCCAGCAGCGGATATACCGGGGAGCTGTTTTTT	CASSGYTGELFF
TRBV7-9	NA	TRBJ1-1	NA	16	TGTGCCAGCAGCTTAGGTGAAGGGGGTGGTGGTACTGAAGCTTTCTTT	CASSLGEGGGGTEAFF
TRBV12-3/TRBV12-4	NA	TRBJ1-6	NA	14	TGTGCCAGCAGTTTAGGCCCGAATGGTTCACCCCTCCACTTT	CASSLGPNGSPLHF
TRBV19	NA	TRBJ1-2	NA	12	TGTGCCATCTCCGACTCGCCATATGGCTACACCTTC	CAISDSPYGYTF
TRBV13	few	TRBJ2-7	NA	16	TGTGCCAGCAGCTCCCTTCGGGGCTCGAGCTCCTACGAGCAGTACTTC	CASSSLRGSSSYEQYF
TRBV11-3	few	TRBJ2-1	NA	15	TGTGCCAGCAGCCCCCGGAGACAGGATTACAATGAGCAGTTCTTC	CASSPRRQDYNEQFF
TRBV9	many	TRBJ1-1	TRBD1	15	TGTGCCAGCAGCGTTCGGGACAGTCGGGACACTGAAGCTTTCTTT	CASSVRDSRDTEAFF
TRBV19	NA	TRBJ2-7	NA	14	TGTGCCAGTAGTATACGGGGGGCCATGAACGAGCAGTACTTC	CASSIRGAMNEQYF
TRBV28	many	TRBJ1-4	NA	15	TGTGCCAGCAGTGAAATCGGAGATAGGGATGAAAAACTGTTTTTT	CASSEIGDRDEKLFF
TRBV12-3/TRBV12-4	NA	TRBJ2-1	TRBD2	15	TGTGCCAGCAGCAGACTAGCGGGAGCCGTTAATGAGCAGTTCTTC	CASSRLAGAVNEQFF
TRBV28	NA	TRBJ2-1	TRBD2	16	TGTGCCAGCAGTCCGATATCCAATATTGAGCGGGAGAAGCCGTTCTTC	CASSPISNIEREKPFF
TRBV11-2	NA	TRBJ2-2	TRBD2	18	TGTGCCAGCAGCTGGGGGGGACTAGCGGGAGGGGACACCGGGGAGCTGTTTTTT	CASSWGGLAGGDTGELFF
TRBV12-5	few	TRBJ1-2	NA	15	TGTGCTAGTGGTTTGACAGGGCTCGGGTCCTATGGCTACACCTTC	CASGLTGLGSYGYTF
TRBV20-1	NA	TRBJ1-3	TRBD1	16	TGCAGTGCGCGGGACAGGGGTAAACTCTCTGGAAACACCATATATTTT	CSARDRGKLSGNTIYF